This TCR beta chain originates from a study of PD-L1 blockade in urothelial cancer. Study details: Males with bladder-origin urothelial cancer constituted most of the 29 patients. Blood samples contained a median approximately 140,000 T cells. Overall study findings and caveats: Patients who had durable benefit saw their tumor-associated blood clones expand more at 3 weeks.

This table comes from immunoSEQ multiplex PCR, and its TCRdb copy is limited to in-frame clones, with some not included. The data contain some 51,000 clones, approximately 83% of them singletons. This clone was observed a single time. What it recognizes is unknown. Germline V lookup: CDR1 SGHAT, CDR2 FQNNGV. V gave up 2 bases and J gave up 0 bases, with 11 bases separating them. The CDR3 loop spans 15 amino acids. The gene calls are TRBV11-2 and TRBJ2-7; possible D gene TRBD1, 6 bases. This clonotype originated in a man aged 55-75 years with urothelial cancer. This specimen consisted of PBMCs, obtained around atezolizumab (anti-PD-L1) treatment. CDR3 coding DNA: TGTGCCAGCAGCTTATACAGGGACCGCTCCTACGAGCAGTACTTC. Residues: CASSLYRDRSYEQYF.